These 17 T cell receptor beta chains came from one sample sequenced in a study of blood T cell repertoires in COVID-19. Method: immunoSEQ multiplex PCR; TCRdb's copy keeps in-frame clones and lacks some. The data show about 260,000 clones, approximately 92% seen once. What was sequenced was PBMCs or T cells enriched from blood (not recorded which). These receptors came from a woman aged 18-35 years who had recovered from COVID-19.

In this sample, this clone turned up once. The gene calls are TRBV28 and TRBJ1-2, with TRBD1 matching over 7 bases. Germline loops: CDR1 MDHEN, CDR2 SYDVKM. J was trimmed by 5 bases and V by 4 bases; bases with no gene match: 7. The CDR3 spans 14 residues. The CDR3 DNA is TGTGCCAGCAGTTCGCCCGGGACAGAATATGGCTACACCTTC. This sequence encodes CASSSPGTEYGYTF.

The chain uses TRBV29-1 and TRBJ2-7; D is perhaps TRBD2 (5 bases). Trimming took off 6 bases at V and 0 bases at J, with 12 bases between the two ends. The CDR3 is made up of 13 amino acids. Germline V gene sequence: CDR1 SQVTM, CDR2 ANQGSEA. CDR3 amino acids: CSVGDYLSYEQYF. As DNA, the CDR3 is TGCAGCGTGGGCGACTACCTCTCCTACGAGCAGTACTTC.

The chain carries TRBV7-9 and TRBJ1-2; D perhaps matches TRBD1 (5 bases). Germline CDR1 is SEHNR and CDR2 is FQNEAQ (reference sequence). This CDR3 spans 15 amino acids. Trimming took 5 bases from V and 1 from J, leaving 14 bases between them. The CDR3 region is CASSTGTYSNYGYTF. The CDR3 nucleotides are TGTGCCAGCAGCACCGGGACTTATAGTAACTATGGCTACACCTTC.

The chain has TRBV7-6 and TRBJ2-2, with D maybe TRBD2 (6 bases). CDR1 SGHVS and CDR2 FNYEAQ come from the germline V gene. Deletions cut 1 base from V and 3 bases from J, with 9 bases between. The CDR3 consists of 15 residues. In DNA, the CDR3 is TGTGCCAGCAGCTTAGGTTGGGGGGACACCGGGGAGCTGTTTTTT. Protein sequence: CASSLGWGDTGELFF.

V usage is TRBV5-4 and J usage is TRBJ2-7, with a weak D call TRBD1 (5 bases). This CDR3 spans 15 amino acids. Germline assignment: CDR1 SGHNT and CDR2 YYREEE (reference sequence). Trimming took 2 bases from V and 5 from J, leaving 17 bases between them. CDR3 bases: TGTGCCAGCAGCTTAGCAGGGAATGCTATGAACGAGCAGTACTTC. Translation: CASSLAGNAMNEQYF.

J is TRBJ1-2 and V is TRBV9, with a weak D call TRBD1 (5 bases). Germline V gene lookup returns CDR1 SGDLS and CDR2 YYNGEE. Trimming pared 3 bases from V and 2 bases from J, leaving 17 bases between. The CDR3 is 16 amino acids. CDR3 sequence: CASSGPRQSLNYGYTF. As DNA, the CDR3 is TGTGCCAGCAGCGGCCCGAGACAGAGTTTAAACTATGGCTACACCTTC.

As to this clone: The identical CDR3 is also encoded by other nucleotide sequences in the sample. V is TRBV5-1 and J is TRBJ2-2; the D gene is possibly TRBD2 (5 bases). The CDR3 is made up of 14 amino acids. The V end was cut by 6 bases, the J end by 2 bases, with 11 bases between. The germline CDR1 and CDR2 sequences are SGHRS and YFSETQ. The CDR3 loop reads CASTGLANTGELFF. In DNA form, the CDR3 reads TGCGCCAGCACTGGACTCGCAAACACCGGGGAGCTGTTTTTT.

The chain uses TRBV19 and TRBJ2-7; 9 bases are shared with TRBD1. The CDR3 is made up of 14 amino acids. Germline V lookup: CDR1 LNHDA, CDR2 SQIVND (reference sequence). V shed 5 bases, J shed 6 bases, and the junction held 8 bases outside the gene matches. The CDR3 loop is CASSSGTGRPEQYF. The DNA for the CDR3 is TGTGCCAGTAGTTCAGGGACAGGGCGCCCCGAGCAGTACTTC.

The V and J genes are TRBV25-1 and TRBJ1-2; 8 bases are a match to TRBD1. The CDR3 loop spans 14 amino acids. V lost 9 bases to trimming and J lost 6 bases; unmatched junction nucleotides: 12. From germline, CDR1 is MGHDK and CDR2 SYGVNS. The CDR3 DNA sequence: TGTGCCAGTCAAGGACAGGGAGACCAGAATGGCTACACCTTC. Translating gives CASQGQGDQNGYTF.

This clone was recorded once. The V call is TRBV5-1, the J call TRBJ2-3, with 9 bases aligning to TRBD2. Trimming cost V 3 bases and J 2 bases; bases outside gene matches: 4. Germline V lookup: CDR1 SGHRS, CDR2 YFSETQ. The CDR3 totals 15 residues. CDR3 in amino acids: CASSWSGGPTDTQYF. The CDR3 bases are TGCGCCAGCAGCTGGAGCGGGGGGCCCACAGATACGCAGTATTTT.

The genes are TRBV6-6 and TRBJ1-6; D gene ambiguous. V was clipped by 0 bases and J by 8 bases, with 11 bases between them. This CDR3 comprises 15 residues. Per the germline V gene, CDR1 is MNHNY and CDR2 is SVGAGI (reference sequence). The CDR3 loop reads CASSYSDGEDSPLHF. The DNA of the CDR3 is TGTGCCAGCAGTTACTCAGACGGAGAGGATTCACCCCTCCACTTT.

J is TRBJ2-7 and V is TRBV5-1, with 11 bases identical to TRBD1. Trimming cost V 7 bases and J 6 bases; bases outside gene matches: 9. The CDR3 spans 14 residues. Germline assignment: CDR1 SGHRS and CDR2 YFSETQ. In DNA, the CDR3 is TGCGCCAGCGGGTACCGGGACAGGGGGGGCGAGCAGTACTTC. Translation gives CASGYRDRGGEQYF.

The chain is built from TRBV19 and TRBJ1-3, with 9 positions matching TRBD1. Looked up from germline, CDR1 is LNHDA and CDR2 is SQIVND (reference sequence). With V trimmed by 6 bases and J by 2 bases, 8 bases remained unmatched. The CDR3 extends over 16 amino acids. CDR3: CASRPRQGDPGNTIYF. The CDR3 DNA is TGTGCCAGTAGACCTCGACAGGGGGACCCTGGAAACACCATATATTTT.

The chain carries TRBV6-5 and TRBJ2-7; D is unresolved. With 2 bases removed from V and 1 base from J, the gap between germline ends came to 6 bases. The CDR3 is 13 amino acids. Germline lookup yields CDR1 MNHEY and CDR2 SVGAGI. The CDR3 nucleotides are TGTGCCAGCAGTTACAGAGGATCCTACGAGCAGTACTTC. It is translated as CASSYRGSYEQYF.

Only a few counts were recorded for this clone. The sample holds other DNA sequences that translate to the same CDR3. The chain is built from TRBV4-1 and TRBJ1-5; possible D gene TRBD1, 5 bases. V lost 5 bases to trimming and J lost 4 bases, with 9 bases between them. Germline CDR1 is MGHRA and CDR2 is YSYEKL. This CDR3 spans 13 amino acids. In nucleotides, the CDR3 is TGCGCCAGCAGCTTAGACAGAAATCAGCCCCAGCATTTT. This sequence encodes CASSLDRNQPQHF.

V gene TRBV27 combines with J gene TRBJ1-5, with D hard to call. The germline V gene encodes CDR1 MNHEY and CDR2 SMNVEV (reference sequence). There are 14 residues in the CDR3. Trimming left V 3 bases short and J 1 base short, with 7 bases between. CDR3 in amino acids: CASSFDGSNQPQHF. The CDR3 coding sequence is TGTGCCAGCAGTTTCGACGGGAGCAATCAGCCCCAGCATTTT.

The count of this clone is one. In DNA form, the CDR3 reads TGTGCCAGCAGTTTCGTCAGGGGCGGGTGGATTGAAGCTTTCTTT. Translation: CASSFVRGGWIEAFF. The chain recombines TRBV28 with TRBJ1-1; weak D call: TRBD1 (6 bases). This CDR3 has 15 residues. The V gene lost 3 bases and the J gene lost 7 bases, with 18 bases spanning the gap. In germline, CDR1 is MDHEN, CDR2 SYDVKM.